These 30 T cell receptor beta chains originate from one sample sequenced in a study of response to subunit inactivated influenza vaccine. TCRdb processed the RT-PCR reads anew with MiXCR; each CDR3 protein has one entry. The data contain 540,000 or so distinct CDR3 sequences, approximately 13% of them seen just once; the ten biggest clones take up around 13%. The sample consisted of PBMCs from blood, taken about 40 days after vaccination. The receptors come from a man aged 50-60 years who received an inactivated influenza vaccine.

This rearrangement joins TRBV5-1 to TRBJ2-2; D is undetermined. Trimming left V 0 bases short and J 7 bases short, with 13 bases between. Germline V gives CDR1 SGHRS, CDR2 YFSETQ. CDR3 length: 15 amino acids. The CDR3: CASSLEQAFNGELFF. The CDR3 DNA reads TGCGCCAGCAGCTTGGAGCAGGCCTTTAACGGGGAGCTGTTTTTT. Drawing the rest from reference TRBV5-1 and TRBJ2-2, the complete variable domain is KAGVTQTPRYLIKTRGQQVTLSCSPISGHRSVSWYQQTPGQGLQFLFEYFSETQRNKGNFPGRFSGRQFSNSRSEMNVSTLELGDSALYLCASSLEQAFNGELFFGEGSRLTVL.

The chain joins TRBV7-2 to TRBJ2-5; 9 bases are a match to TRBD2. CDR3 length equals 14 residues. V was pared by 3 bases and J by 5 bases, with 4 bases of the junction left unmatched. CDR1 is SGHTA and CDR2 is FQGNSA in the germline V gene. The CDR3 bases are TGTGCCAGCAGCTTCAATGCGGGGGGGGAGACCCAGTACTTC. This codes for CASSFNAGGETQYF.

Ten or more counts support this clonotype. This chain connects TRBV4-2 to TRBJ1-6; D not resolved. V was clipped by 0 bases and J by 8 bases, with 5 bases between them. Germline values: CDR1 LGHNA, CDR2 YNFKEQ. This CDR3 region has 13 residues. This chain's CDR3 is CASSQDRDSPLHF. As DNA, the CDR3 is TGTGCCAGCAGCCAAGATCGTGATTCACCCCTCCACTTT.

In its sample, this clonotype was seen a few times. V usage is TRBV20-1 and J usage is TRBJ2-1; D gene uncertain. The V gene lost 4 bases and the J gene lost 5 bases, with 6 bases spanning the gap. CDR1 and CDR2 from the germline V gene are DFQATT and SNEGSKA (reference sequence). The CDR3 contains 11 residues. CDR3 amino acids: CSANRNNEQFF. Here the CDR3 DNA reads TGCAGTGCTAATAGAAACAATGAGCAGTTCTTC.

This clonotype occurred a few times. J is TRBJ2-7 and V is TRBV10-3; no firm D call. The CDR3 spans 12 residues. CDR1 and CDR2 from the germline V gene are ENHRY and SYGVKD. Trimming took 4 bases from V and 1 from J, leaving 5 bases between them. The CDR3 DNA is TGTGCCATCAGTGCAGAGTCCTACGAGCAGTACTTC. Translated, it gives CAISAESYEQYF.

The chain employs TRBV7-2 and TRBJ2-7; 7 bases map to TRBD1. V dropped 5 bases and J dropped 8; count of bases not matched to a gene: 6. The CDR3 spans 12 residues. The germline V gene has CDR1 SGHTA and CDR2 FQGNSA. The CDR3 reads CASSPGTAKQYF. For the CDR3, the DNA is TGTGCCAGCAGCCCGGGGACAGCTAAGCAGTACTTC.

J is TRBJ2-7 and V is TRBV6-1, with a tentative D call TRBD1 (6 bases). This CDR3 contains 13 residues. Germline lookup yields CDR1 MNHNS and CDR2 SASEGT. V lost 10 bases, J lost 1 base, and 14 bases lay in between. The CDR3 nucleotides read TGTGCCACAAGTCCGGGACAATCCTACGAGCAGTACTTC. Translating it yields CATSPGQSYEQYF.

This clonotype was picked up a small number of times. V usage is TRBV7-3 and J usage is TRBJ2-3, with TRBD1 as a possible D gene (5 bases). V shed 4 bases and J shed 6 bases, with 14 bases lying between them. Per the germline V gene, CDR1 is SGHTA and CDR2 is FQGTGA. The CDR3 spans 14 residues. The CDR3 here is CASSSKGVGDTQYF. For the CDR3, the DNA is TGTGCCAGCAGCTCCAAAGGGGTGGGGGATACGCAGTATTTT.

The chain links TRBV2 to TRBJ2-7; TRBD2 agrees at 10 bases. The length of the CDR3 is 16 residues. The germline V gene has CDR1 SNHLY and CDR2 FYNNEI. V lost 6 bases to trimming and J lost 1 base; unmatched junction nucleotides: 9. The CDR3 nucleotides are TGTGCCAGCAGAGTTAGCGGGAGGACGCTATCCTACGAGCAGTACTTC. Encoded protein: CASRVSGRTLSYEQYF.

This clonotype was found a few times. This chain uses TRBV27 with TRBJ2-7, with a tentative D call TRBD1 (6 bases). This CDR3 spans 14 amino acids. CDR1 and CDR2 from the germline V gene are MNHEY and SMNVEV (reference sequence). Between the trimmed V and J ends, which lost 6 bases and 3 bases, there was a span of 15 bases. The DNA of the CDR3 is TGTGCCAGCAGACGAAGGACAGATATCTACGAGCAGTACTTC. This codes for CASRRRTDIYEQYF.

This clonotype was counted a few times. Here the CDR3 DNA reads TGCAGTGCGTACCCCCAGGGATGGGGCACCGGGGAGCTGTTTTTT. Protein sequence: CSAYPQGWGTGELFF. The gene calls are TRBV20-1 and TRBJ2-2, with a weak D call TRBD1 (5 bases). Trimming removed 6 bases from V and 4 bases from J, with 18 bases in between. The CDR3 covers 15 residues. CDR1 is DFQATT, CDR2 SNEGSKA, per germline (reference sequence).

The chain has TRBV20-1 and TRBJ1-1; tentatively, D is TRBD1 (5 bases). Trimming cost V 1 base and J 6 bases, with 9 bases left between them. The germline V gene encodes CDR1 DFQATT and CDR2 SNEGSKA (reference sequence). This CDR3 spans 12 amino acids. Here the CDR3 DNA reads TGCAGTGCTAGAGGGACGGGACCTGAAGCTTTCTTT. This gives the protein CSARGTGPEAFF.

The CDR3 region is CSARGGHSNQPQHF. CDR3 DNA: TGCAGTGCTAGAGGCGGGCATAGCAATCAGCCCCAGCATTTT. J is TRBJ1-5 and V is TRBV20-1; D is unclear. CDR1 is DFQATT and CDR2 is SNEGSKA in the germline V gene (reference sequence). Trimming shortened V by 1 base and J by 0 bases, and 7 bases separated the two germline ends. CDR3 length: 14 amino acids.

Regarding this clonotype: A junction end diverges from the germline sequence, so it may reflect a read error. The chain joins TRBV12-3 or TRBV12-4 to TRBJ2-1; 13 positions match TRBD2. The CDR3 contains 19 residues. The CDR3 spells CTSSFAGLAGWSSYNEQFF. The CDR3 region has the DNA TGTACCAGCAGTTTCGCGGGACTAGCGGGGTGGAGCTCCTACAATGAGCAGTTCTTC.

The chain couples TRBV5-8 to TRBJ2-1; D not resolved. The V end lost 4 bases, the J end lost 0 bases, and 8 bases lay between the germline ends. Germline V gene lookup returns CDR1 SGHTS and CDR2 YDEGEE. The CDR3 is 14 amino acids. CDR3 coding DNA: TGTGCCAGCAGCAAAAAAAGCTCCTACAATGAGCAGTTCTTC. Amino acids: CASSKKSSYNEQFF.

The sample holds a few counts of this clonotype. The J gene is TRBJ2-3, the V gene TRBV18; TRBD2 aligns across 13 bases. Germline CDR1 reads KGHSH; CDR2 reads LQKENI. The V gene end was trimmed by 5 bases and the J gene end by 0 bases; junction bases not matched to a gene: 14. The CDR3 has 20 residues. The CDR3 spells CASSEGRLAGGLYSTDTQYF. In nucleotides, the CDR3 is TGTGCCAGCTCAGAGGGAAGACTAGCGGGAGGCTTGTATAGCACAGATACGCAGTATTTT.

The sample holds a few counts of this clonotype. The CDR3 loop is CAISDTSGGAINQETQYF. The CDR3 DNA is TGTGCCATCAGTGACACTAGCGGGGGGGCAATCAACCAAGAGACCCAGTACTTC. The chain joins TRBV10-3 to TRBJ2-5; 13 bases align to TRBD2. The junction had 7 bases not matched to a gene; V was cut back by 3 bases and J by 0 bases. In germline, CDR1 is ENHRY, CDR2 SYGVKD. The CDR3 covers 18 residues.

This chain connects TRBV7-9 to TRBJ2-1; D is ambiguous. Per the germline V gene, CDR1 is SEHNR and CDR2 is FQNEAQ (reference sequence). V lost 5 bases and J 3 bases, leaving 17 bases between the germline ends. CDR3 length equals 16 residues. CDR3 in amino acids: CASSLGRAINYNEQFF. The CDR3 nucleotides read TGTGCCAGCAGCCTTGGTAGGGCGATTAACTACAATGAGCAGTTCTTC.

This clonotype has only a few counts. The V and J genes are TRBV11-2 and TRBJ2-4; TRBD1 aligns across 10 bases. The V gene end was trimmed by 0 bases and the J gene end by 0 bases; junction bases not matched to a gene: 11. The germline gives CDR1 SGHAT, CDR2 FQNNGV. CDR3 length equals 20 residues. CDR3 region: CASSLENFGGQGGAKNIQYF. The CDR3 DNA is TGTGCCAGCAGCTTAGAAAATTTCGGCGGACAGGGGGGAGCCAAAAACATTCAGTACTTC. Complete variable domain (other parts from reference TRBV11-2 and TRBJ2-4): EAGVAQSPRYKIIEKRQSVAFWCNPISGHATLYWYQQILGQGPKLLIQFQNNGVVDDSQLPKDRFSAERLKGVDSTLKIQPAKLEDSAVYLCASSLENFGGQGGAKNIQYFGAGTRLSVL.

This clonotype was found a few times. J is TRBJ1-1 and V is TRBV5-5; 8 nucleotides match TRBD1. Unmatched junction bases numbered 4, after V lost 2 bases and J lost 4 bases. The CDR3 has 14 residues. Germline V gene lookup returns CDR1 SGHKS and CDR2 YYEKEE (reference sequence). This chain's CDR3 is CASSFQGASTEAFF. In DNA, the CDR3 is TGTGCCAGCAGCTTCCAGGGGGCAAGCACTGAAGCTTTCTTT. The variable domain in full, completed from reference TRBV5-5 and TRBJ1-1, reads DAGVTQSPTHLIKTRGQQVTLRCSPISGHKSVSWYQQVLGQGPQFIFQYYEKEERGRGNFPDRFSARQFPNYSSELNVNALLLGDSALYLCASSFQGASTEAFFGQGTRLTVV.

This chain connects TRBV19 to TRBJ2-7; 7 bases are a match to TRBD1. Germline values: CDR1 LNHDA, CDR2 SQIVND (reference sequence). The CDR3 consists of 14 residues. Trimming removed 4 bases from V and 3 bases from J; junction bases left unmatched: 6. The CDR3 bases are TGTGCCAGTAGTAGCGCCGGGACAGTCTACGAGCAGTACTTC. Translation gives CASSSAGTVYEQYF.

In this sample, this clonotype turned up once. It may be a read error: a sequence one base away is much more abundant. This chain links TRBV20-1 with TRBJ2-1, with 11 positions matching TRBD2. The CDR3 has 16 amino acids. CDR1 is DFQATT, CDR2 SNEGSKA, per germline (reference sequence). Here the CDR3 reads CCAREMLAGGPYEQFF. Here the CDR3 DNA reads TGCTGTGCTAGAGAAATGTTAGCGGGAGGGCCTTATGAGCAGTTCTTC.

The table lists this clonotype with a few counts. The chain employs TRBV6-2 or TRBV6-3 and TRBJ1-5; 7 bases fit TRBD1. The CDR3 is 14 residues long. The V segment lost 6 bases and the J segment 2 bases; nucleotides outside the gene matches: 4. Per the germline V gene, CDR1 is MNHEY and CDR2 is SVGEGT. CDR3 region: CASRDRVGNQPQHF. CDR3 sequence (DNA): TGTGCCAGCAGAGACAGGGTTGGCAATCAGCCCCAGCATTTT.

This clonotype was seen more than once but under ten times. The gene calls are TRBV7-8 and TRBJ2-7, with D possibly TRBD2 on 6 matching bases. Germline CDR1 SGHVS, CDR2 FQNEAQ. V shed 3 bases and J shed 3 bases, with 15 bases lying between them. This CDR3 has 15 amino acids. The CDR3 DNA follows: TGTGCCAGCAGCTTTGGGAGAGGAGGGTACTACGAGCAGTACTTC. As protein: CASSFGRGGYYEQYF.

This clonotype was counted ten times or more. CDR3 loop: CASSLVYSYEQYF. The CDR3 DNA is TGTGCCAGCAGTTTAGTTTACTCCTACGAGCAGTACTTC. V usage is TRBV28 and J usage is TRBJ2-7; D not resolved. Germline V lookup: CDR1 MDHEN, CDR2 SYDVKM. This CDR3 region has 13 residues. V shed 2 bases and J shed 0 bases, with 5 bases lying between them.

Ten or more counts support this clonotype. The rearrangement uses TRBV12-3 or TRBV12-4 and TRBJ1-2; 7 positions match TRBD1. This CDR3 is 14 amino acids long. V was clipped by 6 bases and J by 5 bases; unmatched bases: 9. CDR3 sequence: CASRSGTADYGYTF. CDR3 nucleotide sequence: TGTGCCAGCAGGTCCGGGACAGCCGATTATGGCTACACCTTC.

Many counts were recorded for this clonotype. V and J are TRBV7-9 and TRBJ2-7; D is uncertain. The germline gives CDR1 SEHNR, CDR2 FQNEAQ (reference sequence). Trimming took off 4 bases at V and 3 bases at J, with 7 bases between the two ends. The CDR3 sequence is 12 residues long. The CDR3, as DNA: TGTGCCAGCAGCTCCGGAAACTACGAGCAGTACTTC. Translation: CASSSGNYEQYF.

This clonotype was detected only a few times. The gene calls are TRBV7-8 and TRBJ2-7; 11 nucleotides line up with TRBD1. V lost 2 bases, J lost 3 bases, and 3 bases stayed unmatched. The CDR3 consists of 15 residues. CDR1 is SGHVS, CDR2 FQNEAQ, per germline. The chain's CDR3 is CASSLRGQGDYEQYF. CDR3 DNA sequence: TGTGCCAGCAGCTTAAGGGGACAGGGGGACTACGAGCAGTACTTC.

This clonotype was seen more than once but under ten times. The junction differs from germline at one of its ends, possibly a read error. The rearrangement uses TRBV5-5 and TRBJ2-7; the match to TRBD1 covers 7 bases. The CDR3 length is 15 residues. CDR1 is SGHKS and CDR2 is YYEKEE in the germline V gene (reference sequence). The CDR3, as DNA: TGTGCCAGCCGCTTGTACTGGACAGGTCCCTACGAGCAGTACTTC. This translates into CASRLYWTGPYEQYF.

This clonotype was counted only a few times. V gene TRBV7-2 combines with J gene TRBJ2-5; 8 nucleotides align to TRBD1. This CDR3 has 14 amino acids. The junction had 3 bases not matched to a gene; V was cut back by 1 base and J by 5 bases. Germline lookup yields CDR1 SGHTA and CDR2 FQGNSA. CDR3 sequence: CASSLGQGMETQYF. The CDR3 coding sequence is TGTGCCAGCAGCTTAGGACAGGGGATGGAGACCCAGTACTTC.